Listed here is a single T cell receptor beta chain. What it binds is not known. Amplification of TCR beta CDR3 regions used RNA as the template. HTBI primers were the set used in a first-round RT-PCR of the TCR CDR3. Via MiXCR, TCRdb re-called the multiplex PCR reads, giving one row per CDR3 protein. The sample contains 450,000 to 600,000 distinct CDR3 sequences, just under 20% of which appear only once. The sample belongs to a study of T cells in Graves' hyperthyroidism and ophthalmopathy. Study context: At initial diagnosis, before any treatment had begun, peripheral blood was obtained.

The CDR3 has 12 residues. Germline CDR1 is LGHDT and CDR2 is YNNKEL (reference sequence). V gave up 7 bases and J gave up 1 base, with 7 bases separating them. Study-level results: In simple terms, a model built on 13 V-J features told ophthalmopathy apart from stable hyperthyroidism.

Enrolled ophthalmopathy patients presented with a Clinical Activity Score of at least 3, a NOSPECS grade of at least 4, and disease duration under 3 months. Diagnostic assessment was based on clinical symptoms, serum thyroxine and TRAb, thyroid ultrasound and orbital computed tomography. The sequence was obtained from a man aged 40-49 years with Graves' ophthalmopathy. The V gene is TRBV3-1, the J gene TRBJ1-2; D gene ambiguous. The sequenced material came from blood. CDR3 loop: CASTKDNYGYTF. The CDR3 nucleotides are TGTGCCAGCACCAAAGATAACTATGGCTACACCTTC.